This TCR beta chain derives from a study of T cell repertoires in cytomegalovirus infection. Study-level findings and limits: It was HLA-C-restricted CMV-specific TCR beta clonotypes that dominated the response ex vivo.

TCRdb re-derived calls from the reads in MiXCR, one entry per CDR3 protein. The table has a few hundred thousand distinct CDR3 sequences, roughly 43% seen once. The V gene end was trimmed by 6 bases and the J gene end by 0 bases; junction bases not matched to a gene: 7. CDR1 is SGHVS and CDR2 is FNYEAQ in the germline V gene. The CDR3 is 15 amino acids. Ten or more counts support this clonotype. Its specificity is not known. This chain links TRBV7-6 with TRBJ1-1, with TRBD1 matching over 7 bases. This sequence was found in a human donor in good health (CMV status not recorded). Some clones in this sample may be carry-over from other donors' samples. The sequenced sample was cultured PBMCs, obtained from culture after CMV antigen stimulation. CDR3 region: CASRSYRGLNTEAFF. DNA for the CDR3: TGTGCCAGCAGATCGTACAGGGGCTTGAACACTGAAGCTTTCTTT.